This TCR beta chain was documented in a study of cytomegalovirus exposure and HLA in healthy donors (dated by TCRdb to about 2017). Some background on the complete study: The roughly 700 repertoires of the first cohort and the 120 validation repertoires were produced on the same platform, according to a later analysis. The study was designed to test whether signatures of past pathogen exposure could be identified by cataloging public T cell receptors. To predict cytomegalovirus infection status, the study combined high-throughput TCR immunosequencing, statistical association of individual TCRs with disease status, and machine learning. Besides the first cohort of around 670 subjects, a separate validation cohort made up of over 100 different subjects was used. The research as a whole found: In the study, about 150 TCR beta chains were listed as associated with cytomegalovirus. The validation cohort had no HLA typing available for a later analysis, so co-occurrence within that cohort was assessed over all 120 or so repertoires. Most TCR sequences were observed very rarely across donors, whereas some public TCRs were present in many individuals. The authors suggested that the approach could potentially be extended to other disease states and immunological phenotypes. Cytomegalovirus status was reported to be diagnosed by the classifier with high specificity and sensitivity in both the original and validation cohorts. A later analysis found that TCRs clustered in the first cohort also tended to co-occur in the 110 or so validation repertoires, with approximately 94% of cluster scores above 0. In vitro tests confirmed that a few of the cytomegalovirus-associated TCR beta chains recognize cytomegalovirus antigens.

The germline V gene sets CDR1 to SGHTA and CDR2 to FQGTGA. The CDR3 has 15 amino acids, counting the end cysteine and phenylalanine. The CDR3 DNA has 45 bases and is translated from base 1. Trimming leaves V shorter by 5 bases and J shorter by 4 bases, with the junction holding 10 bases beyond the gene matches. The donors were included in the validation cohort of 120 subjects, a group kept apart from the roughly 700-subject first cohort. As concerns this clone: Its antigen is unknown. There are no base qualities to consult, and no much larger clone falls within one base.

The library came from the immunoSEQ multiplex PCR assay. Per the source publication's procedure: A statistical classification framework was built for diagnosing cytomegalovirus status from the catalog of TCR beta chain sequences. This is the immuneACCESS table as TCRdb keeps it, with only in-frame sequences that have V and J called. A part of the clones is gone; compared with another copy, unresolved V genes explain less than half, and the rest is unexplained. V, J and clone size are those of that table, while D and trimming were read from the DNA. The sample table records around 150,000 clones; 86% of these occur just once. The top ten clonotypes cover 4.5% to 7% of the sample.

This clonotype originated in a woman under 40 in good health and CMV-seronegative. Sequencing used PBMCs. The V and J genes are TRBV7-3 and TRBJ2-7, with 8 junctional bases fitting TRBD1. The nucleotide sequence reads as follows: TGTGCCAGCAGCCTTAACCGGGACAGGCCGTACGAGCAGTACTTC. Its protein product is CASSLNRDRPYEQYF.